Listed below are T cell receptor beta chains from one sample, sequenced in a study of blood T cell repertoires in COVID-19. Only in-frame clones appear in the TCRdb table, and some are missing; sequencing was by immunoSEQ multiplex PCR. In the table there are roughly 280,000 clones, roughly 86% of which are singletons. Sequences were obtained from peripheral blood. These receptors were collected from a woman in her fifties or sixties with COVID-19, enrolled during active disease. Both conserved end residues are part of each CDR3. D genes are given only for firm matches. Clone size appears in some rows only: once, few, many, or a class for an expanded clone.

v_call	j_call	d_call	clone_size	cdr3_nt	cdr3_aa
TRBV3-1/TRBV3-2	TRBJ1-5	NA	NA	TGTGCCAGCAGCCAAGGGTCAGTAAATCAGCCCCAGCATTTT	CASSQGSVNQPQHF
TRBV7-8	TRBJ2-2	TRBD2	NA	TGTGCCAGCAGCCTACATCCGGGACTAGCAGCGAACACCGGGGAGCTGTTTTTT	CASSLHPGLAANTGELFF
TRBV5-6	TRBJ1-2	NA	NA	TGTGCCAGCAGCTTAGTCGGGCAGGGCTATGGCTACACCTTC	CASSLVGQGYGYTF
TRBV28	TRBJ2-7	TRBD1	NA	TGTGCCAGCAGTTTTTCCGGACAGGGGGGCCTGCTGCAGCAGTACTTT	CASSFSGQGGLLQQYF
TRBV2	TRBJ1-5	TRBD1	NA	TGTGCCAGCAGTTGGGACAGGGGACACAATCAGCCCCAGCATTTT	CASSWDRGHNQPQHF
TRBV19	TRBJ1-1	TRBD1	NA	TGTGCCAGTAGTAGACGACAGGGGAACACTGAAGCTTTCTTT	CASSRRQGNTEAFF
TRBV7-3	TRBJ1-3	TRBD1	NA	TGTGCCAGCAGCTTAGGACTACAGGGGATCGGAAACACCATATATTTT	CASSLGLQGIGNTIYF
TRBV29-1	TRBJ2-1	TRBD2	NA	TGCAGCGTTAAGTCCGCGGGAGTGATCAATGAGCAGTTCTTC	CSVKSAGVINEQFF
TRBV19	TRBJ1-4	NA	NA	TGTGCCAGTAATAACAGGGATTATGAAAAACTGTTTTTT	CASNNRDYEKLFF
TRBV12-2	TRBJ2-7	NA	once	TGTGCAAGTCACCGAGCGGGAGGGCCGTGTAAGCAGTACTTC	CASHRAGGPCKQYF
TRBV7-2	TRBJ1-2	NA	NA	TGTGCCAGCAGCTTAGGGGGGCAGGCTAACTATGGCTACACCTTC	CASSLGGQANYGYTF
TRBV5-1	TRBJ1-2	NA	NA	TGCGCCAGCAGCTTGCCGGGTAGCTATGGCTACACCTTC	CASSLPGSYGYTF
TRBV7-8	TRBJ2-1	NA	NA	TGTGCCAGCAGCTCCCGAATGGCTGCAAGCTCCTACAATGAGCAGTTCTTC	CASSSRMAASSYNEQFF
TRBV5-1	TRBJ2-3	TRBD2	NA	TGCGCCAGCAGCGAAGCTAGCGGCCCTAGCACAGATACGCAGTATTTT	CASSEASGPSTDTQYF
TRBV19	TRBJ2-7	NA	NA	TGTGCCAGTAGTATTGCGGGACTCCTTTACGAGCAGTACTTC	CASSIAGLLYEQYF
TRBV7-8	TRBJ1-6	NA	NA	TGTGCCAGCAGCCCTCGCGGGGATAATTCACCCCTCCACTTT	CASSPRGDNSPLHF
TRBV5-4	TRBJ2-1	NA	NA	TGTGCCAGCAGCTTACGGGGAACTTACAATGAGCAGTTCTTC	CASSLRGTYNEQFF
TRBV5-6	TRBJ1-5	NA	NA	TGTGCCAGCAGCTTGTACAGCAATAGCAATCAGCCCCAGCATTTT	CASSLYSNSNQPQHF
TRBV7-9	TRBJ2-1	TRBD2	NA	TGTGCCAGCAGCGGCTCTAGCGGGGGTGAGCAGTTCTTC	CASSGSSGGEQFF
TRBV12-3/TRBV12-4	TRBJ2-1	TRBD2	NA	TGTGCCAGCCGTGGGACGGGGGGCAATGAGCAGTTCTTC	CASRGTGGNEQFF
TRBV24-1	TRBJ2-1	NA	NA	TGTGCCACCAGTGATTTGCAAGCCCACGGTTCCTACAATGAGCAGTTCTTC	CATSDLQAHGSYNEQFF
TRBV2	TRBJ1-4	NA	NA	TGTGCCAGCAGCAGGGAAAAACTGTTTTTT	CASSREKLFF
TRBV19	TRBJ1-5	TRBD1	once	TGTGCCAGTAGTATTGGGATACAGGGGGCTAGGCAGCCCCAGCATTTT	CASSIGIQGARQPQHF
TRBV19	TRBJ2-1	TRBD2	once	TGTGCCAGTAAACCCGGGACTAGCGCATCCTCCTACAATGAGCAGTTCTTC	CASKPGTSASSYNEQFF
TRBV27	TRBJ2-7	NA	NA	TGTGCCAGCAGTCCCACCTACGAGCAGTACTTC	CASSPTYEQYF
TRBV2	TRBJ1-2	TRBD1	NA	TGTGCCAGCAGTTTACCGGGACAGAACTATGGCTACACCTTC	CASSLPGQNYGYTF
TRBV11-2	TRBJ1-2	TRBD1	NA	TGTGCCAGCAGCCTCGACAGGGGATATGGCTACACCTTC	CASSLDRGYGYTF
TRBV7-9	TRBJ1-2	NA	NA	TGTGCCAGCAGCGCGACAGGCTATGGCTACACCTTC	CASSATGYGYTF
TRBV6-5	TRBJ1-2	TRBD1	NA	TGTGCCAGCAGTCGGGACAGCAAGGGCCGCTACACCTTC	CASSRDSKGRYTF
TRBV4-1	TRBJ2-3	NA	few	TGCGCCAGCAGCCAAGGGGCAGGGTATTCAGATACGCAGTATTTT	CASSQGAGYSDTQYF
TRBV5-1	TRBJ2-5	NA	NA	TGCGCCAGCAGCGTGGGACCAACGGGCCAAGAGACCCAGTACTTC	CASSVGPTGQETQYF
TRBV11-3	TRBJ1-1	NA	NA	TGTGCCAGCAGCTTAGATAGGAGGAGCACTGAAGCTTTCTTT	CASSLDRRSTEAFF
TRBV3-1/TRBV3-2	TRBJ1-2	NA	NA	TGTGCCAGCAGACAGGGACGCTTTGCGGGCTACACCTTC	CASRQGRFAGYTF
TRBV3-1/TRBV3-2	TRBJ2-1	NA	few	TGTGCCAGCAGCCATCAAAGACTAGTTAAGGAGCAGTTCTTC	CASSHQRLVKEQFF
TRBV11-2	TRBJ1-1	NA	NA	TGTGCCAGCAGCACTAGCCGTGGGGATGGGCGTACTGAAGCTTTCTTT	CASSTSRGDGRTEAFF
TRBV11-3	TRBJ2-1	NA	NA	TGTGCCAGCAGCTTAGTGGGCACTAGCCACAATGAGCAGTTCTTC	CASSLVGTSHNEQFF
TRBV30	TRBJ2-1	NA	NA	TGTGCCTGGAGTGTACGGGTTTCAGGGGCAAATGAGCAGTTCTTC	CAWSVRVSGANEQFF
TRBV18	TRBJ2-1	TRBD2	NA	TGTGCCAGCTCACCACCGGGACTATTCTCCTACAATGAGCAGTTCTTC	CASSPPGLFSYNEQFF
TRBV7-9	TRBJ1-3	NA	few	TGTGCCAGCAGAAACGAGGCGGGCGGAAACACCATATATTTT	CASRNEAGGNTIYF
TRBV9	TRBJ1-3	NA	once	TGTGCCAGCAGCTTAAACCCGGCTGGAAACACCATATATTTT	CASSLNPAGNTIYF
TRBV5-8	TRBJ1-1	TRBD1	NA	TGTGCCAGCAAGAGAACAGGGGGCCTAGGCACTGAAGCTTTCTTT	CASKRTGGLGTEAFF
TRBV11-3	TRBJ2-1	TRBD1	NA	TGTGCCAGCAGCGAAACAGGGGTTACCTACAATGAGCAGTTCTTC	CASSETGVTYNEQFF
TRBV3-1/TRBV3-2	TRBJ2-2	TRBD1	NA	TGTGCCAGCAGACAACAGGGGGCGGGCGGGGAGCTGTTTTTT	CASRQQGAGGELFF
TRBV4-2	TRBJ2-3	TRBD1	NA	TGTGCCAGCAGCCAAGATTTGAGGACAGGGAGGAGCCTAGGCACGCAGTATTTT	CASSQDLRTGRSLGTQYF
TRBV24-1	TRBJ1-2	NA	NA	TGTGCCACCAGTGAACGGGGGAGGTATGGCTACACCTTC	CATSERGRYGYTF
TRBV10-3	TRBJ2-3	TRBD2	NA	TGTGCCATCAGTCGGGGTCTAGCGGGAGTTGGTGATACGCAGTATTTT	CAISRGLAGVGDTQYF
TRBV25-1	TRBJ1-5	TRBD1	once	TGTGCCAGCAGGCAGACAGGGGAACATCAGCCCCAGCATTTT	CASRQTGEHQPQHF
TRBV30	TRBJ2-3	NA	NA	TGTGCCTGGAGTGCAGGAACAGACACAGATACGCAGTATTTT	CAWSAGTDTDTQYF
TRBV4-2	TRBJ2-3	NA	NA	TGTGCCAGCAGCCAAGATTTCCAGGGGGGAGATACGCAGTATTTT	CASSQDFQGGDTQYF
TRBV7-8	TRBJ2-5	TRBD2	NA	TGTGCCAGCAGCCTGGGACTAGCGGGAGCGGGGGAGACCCAGTACTTC	CASSLGLAGAGETQYF
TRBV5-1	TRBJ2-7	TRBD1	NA	TGCGCCAGCAGCCATAAGCAGGGGGTGACCACCCGGGAATACGAGCAGTACTTC	CASSHKQGVTTREYEQYF
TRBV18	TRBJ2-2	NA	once	TGTGCCAGCTCACCAGGCGGGGAGGCCGGGGAGCTGTTTTTT	CASSPGGEAGELFF
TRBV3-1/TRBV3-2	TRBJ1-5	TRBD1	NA	TGTGCCAGCAGCTCGGACAGGGGAAATCAGCCCCAGCATTTT	CASSSDRGNQPQHF
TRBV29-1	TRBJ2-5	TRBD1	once	TGCAGCGTTATGACAGGGGGTATGGAGACCCAGTACTTC	CSVMTGGMETQYF